This T cell receptor (beta chain) was sequenced for a study of technical replicates of blood from several donors. Germline assignment: CDR1 MNHEY and CDR2 SMNVEV (reference sequence). Trimming cost V 3 bases and J 2 bases, with 22 bases left between them. There are 18 residues in the CDR3. Repertoires were generated with immunoSEQ multiplex PCR, while TCRdb's copy carries only in-frame clones and drops some. The repertoire holds about 44,000 clones, around 96% seen once, with approximately 0.35% in the top ten. The source is a human donor in good health. This chain uses TRBV27 with TRBJ1-1, with D unclear. Sequencing input: T cells isolated from PBMCs. The DNA for the CDR3 is TGTGCCAGCAGTTTTGGTTGGCCCCACGGCGGGAAAAACACTGAAGCTTTCTTT. Translating gives CASSFGWPHGGKNTEAFF.